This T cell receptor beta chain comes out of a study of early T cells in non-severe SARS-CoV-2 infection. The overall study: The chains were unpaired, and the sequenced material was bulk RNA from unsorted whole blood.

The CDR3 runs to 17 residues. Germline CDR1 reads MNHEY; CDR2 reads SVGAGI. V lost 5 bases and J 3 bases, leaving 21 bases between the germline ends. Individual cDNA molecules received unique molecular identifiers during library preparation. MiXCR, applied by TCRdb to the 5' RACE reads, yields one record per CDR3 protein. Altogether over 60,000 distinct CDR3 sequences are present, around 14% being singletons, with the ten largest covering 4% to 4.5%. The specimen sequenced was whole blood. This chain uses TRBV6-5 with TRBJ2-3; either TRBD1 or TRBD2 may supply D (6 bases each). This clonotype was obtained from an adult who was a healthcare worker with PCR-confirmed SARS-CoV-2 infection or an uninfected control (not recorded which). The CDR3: CASSTTPGAYKTDTQYF. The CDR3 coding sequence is TGTGCCAGCAGTACCACACCGGGGGCCTACAAGACAGATACGCAGTATTTT.